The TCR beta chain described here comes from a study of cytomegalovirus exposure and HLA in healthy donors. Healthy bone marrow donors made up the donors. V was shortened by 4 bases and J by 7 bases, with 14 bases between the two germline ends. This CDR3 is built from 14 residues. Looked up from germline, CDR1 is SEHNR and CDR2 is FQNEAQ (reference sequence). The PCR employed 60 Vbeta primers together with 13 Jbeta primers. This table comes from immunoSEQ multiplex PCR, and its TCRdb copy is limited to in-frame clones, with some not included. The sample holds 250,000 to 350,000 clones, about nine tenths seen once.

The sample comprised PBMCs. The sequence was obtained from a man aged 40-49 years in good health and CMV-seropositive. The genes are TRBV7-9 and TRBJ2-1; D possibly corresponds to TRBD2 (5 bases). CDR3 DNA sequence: TGTGCCAGCAGCTCCCATGAGGGTTGGAATGAGCAGTTCTTC. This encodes CASSSHEGWNEQFF.